What follows is one T cell receptor beta chain and its context. Expressed TCRB transcripts were sequenced because the isolated RNA had all been reverse transcribed beforehand. The method was immunoSEQ multiplex PCR; TCRdb's version includes in-frame clones alone and lacks a portion of them. The sample has about 140,000 clones, 9.7% seen once. This record belongs to a study of beta chain features in type 1 diabetes. This CDR3 region has 15 residues. The V gene's germline CDR1 is SGHVS and CDR2 FQNEAQ. V lost 5 bases and J lost 7; bases outside the gene matches: 9. Specimen: central memory CD4+ T cells from blood. V usage is TRBV7-8 and J usage is TRBJ1-2, with 11 bases fitting TRBD1. The source is a woman in her 40s in good health. CDR3 nucleotide sequence: TGTGCCAGCAGCCCCGGCGGACAGGGGGCTTCTGGCTACACCTTC. It encodes CASSPGGQGASGYTF.